This is a list of T cell receptor beta chains from one sample in a study of human T cells and chemical hapten exposure. TCRdb analysed the RACE reads with MiXCR anew, one entry per CDR3 protein. This sample has about 120,000 distinct CDR3 sequences, with around 10% found just once. Specimen: whole blood, collected in connection with sensitization to the hapten diphenylcyclopropenone (DPC). Receptors originate from a woman in her forties or fifties with alopecia areata. Some clones in this sample may be carry-over from other donors' samples. Both conserved end residues are part of each CDR3. A D gene is named only where the DNA matches it firmly. Clone size appears in some rows only: once, few, many, or a class for an expanded clone.

D gene,J gene,CDR3 length,V gene,clone size,CDR3 protein,CDR3 DNA
NA,TRBJ2-2,14,TRBV27,many,CASRPGTYTGELFF,TGTGCCAGCAGACCCGGAACATACACCGGGGAGCTGTTTTTT
NA,TRBJ1-1,16,TRBV6-6,few,CASSYGLQGVNTEAFF,TGTGCCAGCAGTTACGGGTTACAGGGCGTGAACACTGAAGCTTTCTTT
NA,TRBJ1-1,14,TRBV7-8,many,CASSLETGPTEAFF,TGTGCCAGCAGCTTAGAAACGGGTCCCACTGAAGCTTTCTTT
TRBD1,TRBJ2-7,13,TRBV6-1,NA,CASSERQGTEQYF,TGTGCCAGCAGTGAAAGACAGGGAACCGAGCAGTACTTC
NA,TRBJ1-4,15,TRBV28,NA,CASSFGGATNEKLFF,TGTGCCAGCAGTTTTGGGGGTGCAACTAATGAAAAACTGTTTTTT
TRBD2,TRBJ2-7,17,TRBV7-9,NA,CASSLRGLATGDDEQYF,TGTGCCAGCAGCTTACGGGGACTAGCGACGGGAGATGACGAGCAGTACTTC
NA,TRBJ2-2,15,TRBV19,NA,CASNPRQQPSGELFF,TGTGCCAGTAACCCCAGGCAGCAGCCTAGCGGGGAGCTGTTTTTT
NA,TRBJ1-1,15,TRBV7-8,many,CASSLSNAGNTEAFF,TGTGCCAGCAGCTTATCGAATGCTGGGAACACTGAAGCTTTCTTT
NA,TRBJ2-7,12,TRBV12-3/TRBV12-4,many,CASSLDHIEQYF,TGTGCCAGCAGTTTGGATCACATCGAGCAGTACTTC
NA,TRBJ2-1,16,TRBV4-2,few,CASSQESGDGSGEQFF,TGTGCCAGCAGCCAAGAATCGGGAGACGGATCGGGTGAGCAGTTCTTC
NA,TRBJ1-4,15,TRBV7-6,NA,CASRRDSTTNEKLFF,TGTGCCAGCAGGCGGGACTCCACAACTAATGAAAAACTGTTTTTT
NA,TRBJ2-7,13,TRBV6-2/TRBV6-3,NA,CASSYSIIVSEYF,TGTGCCAGCAGTTACTCGATCATCGTCTCGGAGTACTTC
TRBD1,TRBJ2-4,15,TRBV7-9,many,CASSLTGTGKNIQYF,TGTGCCAGCAGCTTAACCGGGACAGGGAAAAACATTCAGTACTTC
TRBD1,TRBJ1-6,15,TRBV6-6,NA,CASSYDRTGGSPLHF,TGTGCCAGCAGTTACGATAGGACAGGGGGCTCACCCCTCCACTTT
NA,TRBJ1-1,14,TRBV3-1,NA,CASSQELVRTEAFF,TGTGCCAGCAGCCAAGAGTTAGTTCGCACTGAAGCTTTCTTT
TRBD2,TRBJ2-1,15,TRBV7-2,many,CASSLEGTRVDEQFF,TGTGCCAGCAGCTTAGAAGGGACTAGAGTCGATGAGCAGTTCTTC
NA,TRBJ2-3,16,TRBV4-1,many,CASSLEGESFRDTQYF,TGCGCCAGCAGCCTTGAGGGGGAGAGCTTTCGGGATACGCAGTATTTT
TRBD2,TRBJ2-5,16,TRBV7-6,NA,CASSLDGGGLGETQYF,TGTGCCAGCAGCTTAGACGGCGGGGGACTGGGGGAGACCCAGTACTTC
NA,TRBJ2-1,16,TRBV7-8,NA,CASSLGRSRSYNEQFF,TGTGCCAGCAGCTTGGGGAGGTCACGCTCCTACAATGAGCAGTTCTTC
NA,TRBJ1-2,13,TRBV28,NA,CASSIPDFYGYTF,TGTGCCAGCAGTATCCCCGACTTCTATGGCTACACCTTC
TRBD2,TRBJ2-1,15,TRBV7-9,few,CASSSGALSYNEQFF,TGTGCCAGCAGTAGCGGGGCCCTATCCTACAATGAGCAGTTCTTC
TRBD1,TRBJ1-1,15,TRBV3-1,few,CASSHHARGFTEAFF,TGTGCCAGCAGCCACCACGCCAGGGGGTTCACTGAAGCTTTCTTT
TRBD1,TRBJ2-7,15,TRBV18,few,CASSRTGTGSDEQYF,TGTGCCAGCTCACGTACCGGGACAGGGTCTGATGAGCAGTACTTC
TRBD1,TRBJ1-2,14,TRBV6-4,many,CASEEDRSHYGYTF,TGTGCCAGCGAAGAGGACAGGTCTCACTATGGCTACACCTTC
NA,TRBJ1-5,13,TRBV20-1,few,CSASYREGQPQHF,TGCAGTGCTAGCTACAGGGAGGGCCAGCCCCAGCATTTT